The 18 T cell receptor beta chains below all came from one sample that was sequenced in a study of response to subunit inactivated influenza vaccine. TCRdb reprocessed the RT-PCR reads via MiXCR and lists one record per CDR3 protein. The data show under 850,000 distinct CDR3 sequences, about 18% seen once. The sequences come from PBMCs from blood, collected roughly 5 days after vaccination. Receptors were obtained from a man aged 45-65 years who received an inactivated influenza vaccine.

This clonotype was detected ten times or more. The rearrangement joins TRBV6-5 to TRBJ1-1; D call uncertain. Germline lookup yields CDR1 MNHEY and CDR2 SVGAGI. V was clipped by 2 bases and J by 2 bases, with 15 bases between them. This CDR3 contains 16 residues. The CDR3 region has the DNA TGTGCCAGCAGTTACAGGGTAGCTTCCCTAAACACTGAAGCTTTCTTT. It yields the protein CASSYRVASLNTEAFF.

This clonotype was found a few times. J is TRBJ2-4 and V is TRBV20-1; weak D call: TRBD1 (6 bases). Trimming cost V 6 bases and J 0 bases, with 12 bases left between them. The germline V gene has CDR1 DFQATT and CDR2 SNEGSKA (reference sequence). This CDR3 spans 14 amino acids. CDR3 coding DNA: TGCAGTGCAGGGGACACCTTAGCCAAAAACATTCAGTACTTC. Translation: CSAGDTLAKNIQYF.

This clonotype has only a few counts. V gene TRBV9 combines with J gene TRBJ2-1, with D possibly matching TRBD2 (6 bases). The CDR3 has 15 amino acids. Trimming removed 0 bases at V and 7 bases at J, with 14 bases between. Per the germline V gene, CDR1 is SGDLS and CDR2 is YYNGEE. CDR3 sequence: CASSVVATRSNEQFF. CDR3 DNA: TGTGCCAGCAGCGTAGTTGCGACTAGGTCGAATGAGCAGTTCTTC.

The rearrangement links TRBV7-9 to TRBJ1-2, with D perhaps matching TRBD1 (5 bases). The CDR3 has 16 residues. V lost 2 bases and J lost 5, with 18 bases in between. Germline CDR1 is SEHNR and CDR2 is FQNEAQ (reference sequence). CDR3 protein: CASSLYYRSSAYGYTF. Written as DNA, the CDR3 is TGTGCCAGCAGCTTATATTACAGGAGTTCGGCTTATGGCTACACCTTC.

The chain carries TRBV6-2 or TRBV6-3 and TRBJ2-1; D assignment may be TRBD1 or TRBD2 (5 bases each). This CDR3 comprises 14 residues. Germline V gives CDR1 MNHEY, CDR2 SVGEGT. The V and J ends lost 5 bases and 6 bases respectively, with 14 bases between them. The CDR3 bases are TGTGCCAGCAGTGGGGACGATCGGGGCAATGAGCAGTTCTTC. Encoded protein: CASSGDDRGNEQFF.

In this sample, this clonotype turned up a few times. This chain uses TRBV12-3 or TRBV12-4 with TRBJ1-4; 7 bases are a match to TRBD1. J lost 3 bases, V lost 3 bases, and 4 bases had no gene match. This CDR3 spans 15 amino acids. CDR3 bases: TGTGCCAGCAGTTTGCCCGGACAGGCTAATGAAAAACTGTTTTTT. This sequence encodes CASSLPGQANEKLFF.

The chain carries TRBV30 and TRBJ2-7; TRBD2 aligns across 10 bases. CDR3 size: 13 residues. Germline trimming cut 4 bases from V and 4 bases from J; bases unmatched to any gene: 4. Germline-derived CDR1 and CDR2 are GTSNPN and SVGIG (reference sequence). The DNA for the CDR3 is TGTGCCTGGAAGGTAGCGGGAGGTTACGAGCAGTACTTC. This codes for CAWKVAGGYEQYF.

The chain uses TRBV25-1 and TRBJ2-1; TRBD1 might be the D (6 bases). This CDR3 region has 14 residues. Trimming removed 10 bases at V and 3 bases at J, with 16 bases between. The germline gives CDR1 MGHDK, CDR2 SYGVNS. The CDR3 sequence: CAMGRGPLYNEQFF. The DNA of the CDR3 is TGTGCCATGGGCAGGGGTCCGCTCTACAATGAGCAGTTCTTC.

This chain uses TRBV28 with TRBJ1-6, with a possible D match to TRBD1 (5 bases). The germline gives CDR1 MDHEN, CDR2 SYDVKM. With 8 bases removed from V and 9 bases from J, the gap between germline ends came to 20 bases. The CDR3 has 15 residues. The CDR3, as DNA: TGTGCCAGCCTCTTTAAAGGGACCGCGGGTTCACCCCTCCACTTT. It codes for CASLFKGTAGSPLHF. Using reference TRBV28 and TRBJ1-6 for the parts outside the CDR3, the full variable domain is DVKVTQSSRYLVKRTGEKVFLECVQDMDHENMFWYRQDPGLGLRLIYFSYDVKMKEKGDIPEGYSVSREKKERFSLILESASTNQTSMYLCASLFKGTAGSPLHFGNGTRLTVT.

Worth noting for this clonotype: Here the CDR3 omits its conserved ending phenylalanine or tryptophan, so a read error is the likely source. The limits of the CDR3 on the DNA are not certain, so only TCRdb's listed CDR3 is given. The chain recombines TRBV21-1 with TRBJ2-3; the DNA was not used to check the table's D call, TRBD2. TRBV21-1 is tagged as a pseudogene. The CDR3 adds up to 18 amino acids, both ends counted. The chain's CDR3 is CASTPPTSGGTSTDTQYL.

This clonotype was picked up a small number of times. V gene TRBV5-6 combines with J gene TRBJ2-1, with 7 bases matching TRBD1. Germline CDR1 SGHDT, CDR2 YYEEEE. There are 15 residues in the CDR3. Losses at the gene ends were 4 bases for V and 4 bases for J; bases not matched to a gene: 8. CDR3 loop: CASSQLGTAYNEQFF. DNA for the CDR3: TGTGCCAGCAGCCAGTTGGGGACAGCTTACAATGAGCAGTTCTTC.

The chain couples TRBV7-9 to TRBJ2-7, with a possible D match to TRBD2 (5 bases). Trimming took 5 bases from V and 3 from J, leaving 11 bases between them. Per germline, CDR1 SEHNR and CDR2 FQNEAQ (reference sequence). The length of the CDR3 is 13 residues. This chain's CDR3 is CASSIPGDYEQYF. DNA of the CDR3: TGTGCCAGCAGCATCCCCGGGGACTACGAGCAGTACTTC. The full variable domain, completed using reference TRBV7-9 and TRBJ2-7, is DTGVSQNPRHKITKRGQNVTFRCDPISEHNRLYWYRQTLGQGPEFLTYFQNEAQLEKSRLLSDRFSAERPKGSFSTLEIQRTEQGDSAMYLCASSIPGDYEQYFGPGTRLTVT.

V and J are TRBV7-3 and TRBJ2-3; D possibly corresponds to TRBD2 (6 bases). The CDR3 consists of 19 residues. CDR1 and CDR2 from the germline V gene are SGHTA and FQGTGA. The germline V and J ends were trimmed by 2 bases and 1 base, with 22 bases remaining between them. The CDR3: CASSLFPSKRERGTDTQYF. In DNA, the CDR3 is TGTGCCAGCAGCTTATTCCCTTCCAAACGGGAGCGGGGCACAGATACGCAGTATTTT.

V usage is TRBV20-1 and J usage is TRBJ2-2; D is possibly TRBD1 or TRBD2 (5 bases each). Germline V gene sequence: CDR1 DFQATT, CDR2 SNEGSKA (reference sequence). This CDR3 contains 13 residues. V lost 6 bases and J 6 bases, leaving 14 bases between the germline ends. CDR3 protein: CSAPGTHSGELFF. As DNA, the CDR3 is TGCAGTGCCCCCGGGACCCACTCCGGGGAGCTGTTTTTT.

The genes are TRBV7-8 and TRBJ2-7; D call uncertain. Germline loops: CDR1 SGHVS, CDR2 FQNEAQ. Trimming stripped 1 base from V and 1 base from J, with 5 bases between. The CDR3 spans 13 residues. This CDR3 is CASSLVKSYEQYF. In DNA form, the CDR3 reads TGTGCCAGCAGCTTAGTGAAGTCCTACGAGCAGTACTTC.

The chain couples TRBV12-3 or TRBV12-4 to TRBJ1-2, with 10 bases fitting TRBD1. CDR3 length equals 16 residues. The J segment lost 4 bases and the V segment lost 6 bases, leaving 11 bases of the junction unmatched. The chain's CDR3 is CASSERQGARGYGYTF. Written as DNA, the CDR3 is TGTGCCAGCAGCGAACGACAGGGGGCGCGGGGCTATGGCTACACCTTC.

A few counts support this clonotype. This rearrangement joins TRBV7-2 to TRBJ1-1, with D maybe TRBD1 (5 bases). Germline V gene lookup returns CDR1 SGHTA and CDR2 FQGNSA. Trimming cost V 1 base and J 4 bases, with 13 bases left between them. The CDR3 has 15 residues. CDR3 sequence: CASSLGRRTSTEAFF. The CDR3 DNA reads as TGTGCCAGCAGCTTAGGACGGCGGACAAGCACTGAAGCTTTCTTT.

This clonotype was seen only a few times. The chain uses TRBV5-4 and TRBJ1-1; no reliable D call. This CDR3 has 14 residues. Trimming took off 1 base at V and 1 base at J, with 8 bases between the two ends. In germline, CDR1 is SGHNT, CDR2 YYREEE (reference sequence). The CDR3 DNA follows: TGTGCCAGCAGCTTGATCACACCGAACACTGAAGCTTTCTTT. Translated, it gives CASSLITPNTEAFF. Together with reference TRBV5-4 and TRBJ1-1, the CDR3 gives the full variable domain: ETGVTQSPTHLIKTRGQQVTLRCSSQSGHNTVSWYQQALGQGPQFIFQYYREEENGRGNFPPRFSGLQFPNYSSELNVNALELDDSALYLCASSLITPNTEAFFGQGTRLTVV.